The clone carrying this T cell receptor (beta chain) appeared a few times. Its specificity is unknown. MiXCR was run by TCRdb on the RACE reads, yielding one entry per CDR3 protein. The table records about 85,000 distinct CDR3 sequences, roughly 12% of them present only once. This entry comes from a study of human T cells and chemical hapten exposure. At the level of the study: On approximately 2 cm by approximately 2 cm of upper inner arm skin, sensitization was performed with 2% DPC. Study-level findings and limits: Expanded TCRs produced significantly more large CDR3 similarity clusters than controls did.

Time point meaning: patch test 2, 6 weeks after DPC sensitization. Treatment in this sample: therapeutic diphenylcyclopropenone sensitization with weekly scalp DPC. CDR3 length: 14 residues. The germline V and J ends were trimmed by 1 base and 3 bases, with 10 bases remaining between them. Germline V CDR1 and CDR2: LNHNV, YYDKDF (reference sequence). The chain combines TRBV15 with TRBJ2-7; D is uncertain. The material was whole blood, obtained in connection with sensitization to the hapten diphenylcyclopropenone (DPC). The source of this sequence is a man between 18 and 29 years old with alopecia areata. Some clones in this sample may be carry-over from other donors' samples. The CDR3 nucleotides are TGTGCCACCAGCAGAGGTTCGCAGCACTACGAGCAGTACTTC. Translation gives CATSRGSQHYEQYF.